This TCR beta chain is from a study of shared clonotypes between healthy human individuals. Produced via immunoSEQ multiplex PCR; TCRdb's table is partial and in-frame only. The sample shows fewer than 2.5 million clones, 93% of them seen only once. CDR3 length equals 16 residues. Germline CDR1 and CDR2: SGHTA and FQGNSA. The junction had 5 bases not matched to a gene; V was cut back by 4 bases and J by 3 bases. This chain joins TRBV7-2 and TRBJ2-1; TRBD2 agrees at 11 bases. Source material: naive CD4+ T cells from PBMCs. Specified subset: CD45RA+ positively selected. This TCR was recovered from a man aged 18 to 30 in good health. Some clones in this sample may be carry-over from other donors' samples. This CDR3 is CASSSGGLADYNEQFF. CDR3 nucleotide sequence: TGTGCCAGCAGCTCCGGGGGACTAGCGGACTACAATGAGCAGTTCTTC.